This T cell receptor beta chain was sequenced during a study of OX40 agonist ivuxolimab in advanced cancers. As for the study in general: The group had a mean age of 60 years, ranged from about 20 to 80, and was roughly 80% male. Prior therapy, whether anti-PD-1, anti-PD-L1 or anti-CTLA-4, was allowed, and less than 45% had some.

The V end was cut by 5 bases, the J end by 5 bases, with 9 bases between. CDR3 size: 12 residues. From germline, CDR1 is MNHNS and CDR2 SASEGT. Libraries were prepared by immunoSEQ multiplex PCR; TCRdb keeps only in-frame clonotypes and omits some of them. This sample has roughly 70,000 clones, with around 85% found just once. The source is an adult with an advanced solid tumor such as melanoma, head and neck, liver or kidney cancer. The genes are TRBV6-1 and TRBJ1-1; no clear D gene. Specimen: CD4+ or CD8+ T cells sorted from blood, collected in a trial of the OX40 agonist ivuxolimab. The CDR3 loop is CASSSGWTEAFF. In DNA, the CDR3 is TGTGCCAGCAGTTCTGGGTGGACTGAAGCTTTCTTT.